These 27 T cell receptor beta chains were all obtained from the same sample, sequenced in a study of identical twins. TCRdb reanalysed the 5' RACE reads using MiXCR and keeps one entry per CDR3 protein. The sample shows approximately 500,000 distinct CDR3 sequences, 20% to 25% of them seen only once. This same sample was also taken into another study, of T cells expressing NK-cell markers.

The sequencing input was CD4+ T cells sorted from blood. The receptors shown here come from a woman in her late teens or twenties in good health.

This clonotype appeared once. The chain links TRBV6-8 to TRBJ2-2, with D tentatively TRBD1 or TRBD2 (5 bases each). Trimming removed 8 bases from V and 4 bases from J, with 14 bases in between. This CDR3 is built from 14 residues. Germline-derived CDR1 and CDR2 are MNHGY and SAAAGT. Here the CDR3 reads CASSGRISTGELFF. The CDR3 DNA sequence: TGTGCCAGCTCGGGACGGATCTCCACCGGGGAGCTGTTTTTT.

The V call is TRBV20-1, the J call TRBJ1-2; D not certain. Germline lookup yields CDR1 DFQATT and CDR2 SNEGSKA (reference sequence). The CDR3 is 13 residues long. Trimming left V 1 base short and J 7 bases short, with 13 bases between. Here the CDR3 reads CSARGGAKGGYTF. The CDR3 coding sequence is TGCAGTGCTAGAGGAGGTGCGAAGGGTGGCTACACCTTC.

The chain's CDR3 is CSVVREETQYF. The CDR3 DNA is TGCAGCGTTGTCCGGGAAGAGACCCAGTACTTC. V and J are TRBV29-1 and TRBJ2-5; D uncertain. The V and J ends lost 4 bases and 3 bases respectively, with 6 bases between them. Germline CDR1 SQVTM, CDR2 ANQGSEA. The CDR3 is 11 residues long.

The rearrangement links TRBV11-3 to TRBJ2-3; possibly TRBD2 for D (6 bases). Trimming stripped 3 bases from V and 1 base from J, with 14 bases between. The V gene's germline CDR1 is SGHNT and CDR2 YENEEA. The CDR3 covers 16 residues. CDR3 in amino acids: CASSFGSGGGTDTQYF. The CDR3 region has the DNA TGTGCCAGCAGCTTTGGATCCGGAGGGGGCACAGATACGCAGTATTTT.

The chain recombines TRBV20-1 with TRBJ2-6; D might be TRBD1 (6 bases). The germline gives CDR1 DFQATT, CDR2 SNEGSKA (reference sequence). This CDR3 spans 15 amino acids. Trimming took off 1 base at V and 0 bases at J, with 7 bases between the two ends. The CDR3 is CSARGQASGANVLTF. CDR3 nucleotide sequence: TGCAGTGCTAGAGGACAGGCCTCTGGGGCCAACGTCCTGACTTTC.

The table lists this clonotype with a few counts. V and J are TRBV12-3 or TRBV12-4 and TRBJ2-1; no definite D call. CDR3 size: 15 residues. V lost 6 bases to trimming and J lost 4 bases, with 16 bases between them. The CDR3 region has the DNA TGTGCCAGCAGCCCGCCCCCCTATAGATACAATGAGCAGTTCTTC. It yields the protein CASSPPPYRYNEQFF.

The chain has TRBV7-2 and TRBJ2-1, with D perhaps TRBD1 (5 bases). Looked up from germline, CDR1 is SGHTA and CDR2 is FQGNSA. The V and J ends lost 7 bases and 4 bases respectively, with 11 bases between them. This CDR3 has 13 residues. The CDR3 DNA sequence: TGTGCCAGCACCACAGGACCATACAATGAGCAGTTCTTC. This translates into CASTTGPYNEQFF.

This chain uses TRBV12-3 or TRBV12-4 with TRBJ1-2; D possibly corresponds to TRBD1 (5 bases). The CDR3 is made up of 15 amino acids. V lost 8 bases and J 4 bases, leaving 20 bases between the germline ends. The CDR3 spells CASWGQSPNFYGYTF. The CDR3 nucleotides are TGTGCCAGCTGGGGCCAGTCTCCCAATTTCTATGGCTACACCTTC.

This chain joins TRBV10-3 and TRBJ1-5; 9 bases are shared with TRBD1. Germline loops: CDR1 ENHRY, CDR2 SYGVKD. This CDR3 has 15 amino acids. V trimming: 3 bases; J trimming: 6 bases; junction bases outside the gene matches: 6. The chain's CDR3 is CAISESQGAVQPQHF. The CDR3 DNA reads TGTGCCATCAGTGAATCACAGGGGGCTGTTCAGCCCCAGCATTTT.

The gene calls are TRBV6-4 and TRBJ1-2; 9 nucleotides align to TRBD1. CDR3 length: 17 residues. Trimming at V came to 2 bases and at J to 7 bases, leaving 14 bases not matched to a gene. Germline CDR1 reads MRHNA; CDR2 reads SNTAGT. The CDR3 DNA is TGTGCCAGCAGTGACCAGCCGGGACAGGGAGAATTCGGTGGCTACACCTTC. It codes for CASSDQPGQGEFGGYTF.

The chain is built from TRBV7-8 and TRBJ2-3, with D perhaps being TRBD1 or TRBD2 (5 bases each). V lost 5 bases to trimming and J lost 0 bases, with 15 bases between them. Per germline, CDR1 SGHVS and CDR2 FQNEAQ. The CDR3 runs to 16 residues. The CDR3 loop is CASSVWDHTSTDTQYF. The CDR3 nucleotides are TGTGCCAGCAGCGTCTGGGACCACACTAGCACAGATACGCAGTATTTT. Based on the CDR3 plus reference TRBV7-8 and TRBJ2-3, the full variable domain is GAGVSQSPRYKVAKRGQDVALRCDPISGHVSLFWYQQALGQGPEFLTYFQNEAQLDKSGLPSDRFFAERPEGSVSTLKIQRTQQEDSAVYLCASSVWDHTSTDTQYFGPGTRLTVL.

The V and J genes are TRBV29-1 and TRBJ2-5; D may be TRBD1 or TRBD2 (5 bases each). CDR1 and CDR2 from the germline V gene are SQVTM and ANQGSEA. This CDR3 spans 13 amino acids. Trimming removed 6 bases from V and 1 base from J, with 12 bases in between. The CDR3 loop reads CSVRQSGQETQYF. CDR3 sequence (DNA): TGCAGCGTCAGACAGAGCGGCCAAGAGACCCAGTACTTC.

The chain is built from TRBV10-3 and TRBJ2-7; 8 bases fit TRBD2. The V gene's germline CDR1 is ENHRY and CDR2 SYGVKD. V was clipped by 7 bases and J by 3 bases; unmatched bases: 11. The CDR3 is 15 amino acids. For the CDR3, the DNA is TGTGCCATCAAAGGGTTGGCTAGCGGGTTCTACGAGCAGTACTTC. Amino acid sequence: CAIKGLASGFYEQYF.

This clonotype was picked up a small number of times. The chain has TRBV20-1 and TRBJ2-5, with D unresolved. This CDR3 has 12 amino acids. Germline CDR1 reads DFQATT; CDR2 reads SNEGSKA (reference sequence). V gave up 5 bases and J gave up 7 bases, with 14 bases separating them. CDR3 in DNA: TGCAGTGCTCTTACAGTCTCGGGGACCCAGTACTTC. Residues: CSALTVSGTQYF.

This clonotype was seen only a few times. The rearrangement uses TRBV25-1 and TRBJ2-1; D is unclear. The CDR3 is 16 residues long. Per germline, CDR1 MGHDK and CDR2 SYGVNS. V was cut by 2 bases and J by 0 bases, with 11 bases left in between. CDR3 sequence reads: CASSEGGTSSYNEQFF. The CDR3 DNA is TGTGCCAGCAGTGAAGGTGGAACGAGCTCCTACAATGAGCAGTTCTTC.

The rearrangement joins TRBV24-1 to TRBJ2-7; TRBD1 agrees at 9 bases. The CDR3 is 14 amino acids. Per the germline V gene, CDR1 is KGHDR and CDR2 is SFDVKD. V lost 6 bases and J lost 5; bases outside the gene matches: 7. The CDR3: CATSPGTGINEQYF. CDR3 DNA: TGTGCCACCAGTCCCGGGACAGGGATTAACGAGCAGTACTTC.

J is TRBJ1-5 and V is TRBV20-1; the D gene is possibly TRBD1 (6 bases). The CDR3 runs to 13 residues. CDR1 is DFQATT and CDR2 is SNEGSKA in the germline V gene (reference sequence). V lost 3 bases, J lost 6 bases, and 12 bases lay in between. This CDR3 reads CSARGGAGQPQHF. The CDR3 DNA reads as TGCAGTGCTAGGGGGGGGGCGGGTCAGCCCCAGCATTTT.

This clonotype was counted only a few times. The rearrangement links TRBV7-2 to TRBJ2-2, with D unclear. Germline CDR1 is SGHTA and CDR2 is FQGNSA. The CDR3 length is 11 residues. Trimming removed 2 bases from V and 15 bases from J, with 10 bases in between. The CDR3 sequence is CASSLSELLFF. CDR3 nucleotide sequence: TGTGCCAGCAGCTTATCCGAGCTATTGTTTTTT.

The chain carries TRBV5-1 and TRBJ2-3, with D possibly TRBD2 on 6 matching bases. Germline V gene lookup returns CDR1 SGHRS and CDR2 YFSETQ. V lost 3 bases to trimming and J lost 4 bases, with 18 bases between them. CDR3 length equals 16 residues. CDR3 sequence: CASSSNRDSFSDTQYF. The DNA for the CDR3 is TGCGCCAGCAGCTCCAACCGGGACTCTTTCTCAGATACGCAGTATTTT.

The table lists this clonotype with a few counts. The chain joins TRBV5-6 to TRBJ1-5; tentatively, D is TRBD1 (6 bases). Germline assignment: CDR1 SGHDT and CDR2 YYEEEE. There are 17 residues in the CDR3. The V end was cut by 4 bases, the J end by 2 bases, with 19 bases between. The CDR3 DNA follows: TGTGCCAGCAGCGCTGCCCAGGGGAAGAGGGGCAATCAGCCCCAGCATTTT. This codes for CASSAAQGKRGNQPQHF.

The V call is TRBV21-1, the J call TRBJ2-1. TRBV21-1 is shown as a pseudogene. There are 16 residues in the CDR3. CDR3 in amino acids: CASSKSSGQPFNEQFF. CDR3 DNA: TGTGCCAGCAGCAAATCTTCTGGGCAGCCCTTCAATGAGCAGTTCTTC.

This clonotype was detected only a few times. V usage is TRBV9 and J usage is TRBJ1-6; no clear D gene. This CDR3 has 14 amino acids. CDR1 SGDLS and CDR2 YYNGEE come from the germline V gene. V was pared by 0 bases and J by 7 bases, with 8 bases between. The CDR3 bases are TGTGCCAGCAGCGTAGAAGCCACGAATTCACCCCTCCACTTT. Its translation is CASSVEATNSPLHF. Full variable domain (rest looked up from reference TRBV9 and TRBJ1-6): DSGVTQTPKHLITATGQRVTLRCSPRSGDLSVYWYQQSLDQGLQFLIQYYNGEERAKGNILERFSAQQFPDLHSELNLSSLELGDSALYFCASSVEATNSPLHFGNGTRLTVT.

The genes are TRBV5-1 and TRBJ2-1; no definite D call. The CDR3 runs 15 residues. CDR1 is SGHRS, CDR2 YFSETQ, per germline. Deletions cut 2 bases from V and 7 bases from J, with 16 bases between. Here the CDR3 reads CASSFGRPGRNEQFF. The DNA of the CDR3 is TGCGCCAGCAGCTTTGGGCGGCCGGGTAGAAATGAGCAGTTCTTC.

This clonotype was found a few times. The CDR3 DNA follows: TGTGCCAGCAGCTTAGATACGAGCTCGCATACGCAGTATTTT. Protein: CASSLDTSSHTQYF. J is TRBJ2-3 and V is TRBV7-2; no reliable D call. Trimming cost V 1 base and J 7 bases, with 12 bases left between them. The germline CDR1 and CDR2 sequences are SGHTA and FQGNSA. This CDR3 is 14 amino acids long. The full variable domain, with the rest looked up from reference TRBV7-2 and TRBJ2-3, is GAGVSQSPSNKVTEKGKDVELRCDPISGHTALYWYRQSLGQGLEFLIYFQGNSAPDKSGLPSDRFSAERTGGSVSTLTIQRTQQEDSAVYLCASSLDTSSHTQYFGPGTRLTVL.

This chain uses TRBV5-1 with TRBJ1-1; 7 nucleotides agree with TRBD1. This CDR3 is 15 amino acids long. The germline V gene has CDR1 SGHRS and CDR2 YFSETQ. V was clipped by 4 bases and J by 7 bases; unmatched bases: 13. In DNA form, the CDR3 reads TGCGCCAGCAGCACCTTTCGAACAGGGGCGGATGAAGCTTTCTTT. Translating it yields CASSTFRTGADEAFF.

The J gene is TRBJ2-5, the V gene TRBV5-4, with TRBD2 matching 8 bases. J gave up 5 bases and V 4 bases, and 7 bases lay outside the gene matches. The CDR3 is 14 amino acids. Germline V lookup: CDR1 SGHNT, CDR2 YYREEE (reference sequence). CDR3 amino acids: CASSPPGLVETQYF. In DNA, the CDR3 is TGTGCCAGCAGCCCCCCGGGACTAGTGGAGACCCAGTACTTC.

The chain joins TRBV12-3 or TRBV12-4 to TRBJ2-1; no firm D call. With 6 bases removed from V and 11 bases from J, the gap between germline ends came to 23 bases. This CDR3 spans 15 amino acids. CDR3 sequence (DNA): TGTGCCAGCAGCTTGACCTCACACATCGGCTTAAAGCAGTTCTTC. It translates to CASSLTSHIGLKQFF.